The sequence of this T cell receptor beta chain was determined in a study of CD8+ T cells in alopecia areata. For the study at large: The study gave treated patients oral tofacitinib at 5 to 10 mg twice daily. Study observations and caveats: Compared with normal scalp, lesional scalp had higher clonality and more expanded CD8+ clones.

Lesional scalp punch biopsies and peripheral blood came from alopecia areata patients. TCR sequencing used cDNA made by reverse transcription of extracted RNA. Some clones are missing from TCRdb's copy, which holds only in-frame ones; the method was immunoSEQ multiplex PCR. Among about 130,000 clones listed, about 57% were seen once. The germline V gene encodes CDR1 SNHLY and CDR2 FYNNEI. This CDR3 has 17 residues. The ends lost 3 bases at V and 1 base at J; junction bases unmatched: 8. This clone has just a few counts. Its specificity is unknown. Sequencing used CD4+ T cells sorted from blood, obtained at week 0. The receptor was isolated from a human donor with alopecia areata. The chain employs TRBV2 and TRBJ2-5; 10 nucleotides line up with TRBD2. CDR3 in amino acids: CASSDGLAGALQETQYF. The CDR3 DNA reads TGTGCCAGCAGTGACGGGCTAGCGGGGGCCCTCCAAGAGACCCAGTACTTC.